This T cell receptor beta chain was recorded in a study of blood T cell repertoires in COVID-19. Across the study: Samples taken during acute and convalescent COVID-19 were collected in the United States, Italy and Spain. T cells, B-cell-depleted T cells, or PBMCs supplied cDNA or gDNA.

Methods used by the authors: Estimated nucleated cell counts came from reference gene primer amplification. Clones were read by immunoSEQ multiplex PCR, and TCRdb kept only the in-frame ones, dropping some. That table supplies the V and J calls and clone size; D and trimming were determined from the DNA. The sample has under 300,000 clones; about 79% are singletons. The CDR3 spans 11 residues. V lost 7 bases to trimming and J lost 2 bases, with 9 bases between them. The germline V gene has CDR1 DFQATT and CDR2 SNEGSKA (reference sequence). The source of this sequence is a woman aged 40 to 50 who had recovered from COVID-19. Sequencing was done on a sample of peripheral blood. This chain links TRBV20-1 with TRBJ2-7; possible D gene TRBD2, 7 bases. The CDR3 DNA follows: TGCAGTGTGGGGGGGCCCTACGAGCAGTACTTC. The encoded protein is CSVGGPYEQYF.